The 10 T cell receptor beta chains presented below share a single source sample, sequenced in a study of blood T cell repertoires in COVID-19. Assay used: immunoSEQ multiplex PCR; TCRdb lists only in-frame clones, some missing. The sample records more than 90,000 clones, 72% being singletons. Sequenced material: peripheral blood. These receptors came from a woman between 55 and 75 years old in a cohort sampled during active or convalescent COVID-19.

This clone was picked up many times. The chain combines TRBV5-1 with TRBJ1-3; the match to TRBD1 covers 7 bases. V trimming: 4 bases; J trimming: 3 bases; junction bases outside the gene matches: 7. The germline V gene encodes CDR1 SGHRS and CDR2 YFSETQ. This CDR3 has 15 amino acids. As DNA, the CDR3 is TGCGCCAGCAGCGGGGGACAGCCCTATGGAAACACCATATATTTT. This gives the protein CASSGGQPYGNTIYF.

V and J are TRBV19 and TRBJ1-1; no firm D call. V lost 3 bases and J lost 6, with 8 bases in between. The CDR3 spans 12 residues. Germline lookup yields CDR1 LNHDA and CDR2 SQIVND (reference sequence). CDR3 sequence: CASSISGSEAFF. CDR3 in DNA: TGTGCCAGTAGTATTAGCGGGTCTGAAGCTTTCTTT.

The rearrangement uses TRBV7-3 and TRBJ2-3; no definite D call. The CDR3 is 14 amino acids. V lost 5 bases, J lost 6 bases, and 15 bases lay in between. Germline V gives CDR1 SGHTA, CDR2 FQGTGA. CDR3 coding DNA: TGTGCCAGCAGCCCTTTTAGCTCCTCCGATACGCAGTATTTT. Its translation is CASSPFSSSDTQYF.

The J gene is TRBJ1-4, the V gene TRBV28; TRBD1 is a possible D gene (5 bases). The germline V and J ends were trimmed by 5 bases and 8 bases, with 18 bases remaining between them. The germline CDR1 and CDR2 sequences are MDHEN and SYDVKM. This CDR3 is built from 15 residues. This chain's CDR3 is CASSRSSGPQEKLFF. DNA for the CDR3: TGTGCCAGCAGTCGTAGCTCAGGGCCCCAGGAAAAACTGTTTTTT.

This clone counts as large. CDR3: CASKRSSYNSPLHF. CDR3 nucleotide sequence: TGTGCCAGCAAGAGGAGCTCCTATAATTCACCCCTCCACTTT. The V call is TRBV28, the J call TRBJ1-6; D unresolved. V gave up 7 bases and J gave up 0 bases, with 7 bases separating them. Germline assignment: CDR1 MDHEN and CDR2 SYDVKM. The CDR3 spans 14 residues.

CDR3 nucleotide sequence: TGTGCCAGCAGCCAAGTTTGGCGGGGGGCAGGTAATGAAAAACTGTTTTTT. Protein sequence: CASSQVWRGAGNEKLFF. The chain couples TRBV4-2 to TRBJ1-4; D possibly corresponds to TRBD1 (6 bases). The ends were cut back, 1 base at V and 4 bases at J, with 16 bases in the middle. Germline V CDR1 and CDR2: LGHNA, YNFKEQ. The CDR3 has 17 residues.

The chain carries TRBV7-9 and TRBJ2-3; tentative D call: TRBD1 (6 bases). Germline CDR1 SEHNR, CDR2 FQNEAQ (reference sequence). The CDR3 runs 15 residues. V was shortened by 3 bases and J by 3 bases, with 13 bases between the two germline ends. The CDR3 loop is CASSFGGGQTDTQYF. The CDR3 nucleotides read TGTGCCAGCAGCTTTGGTGGGGGCCAGACAGATACGCAGTATTTT. The full variable domain, completed using reference TRBV7-9 and TRBJ2-3, is DTGVSQNPRHKITKRGQNVTFRCDPISEHNRLYWYRQTLGQGPEFLTYFQNEAQLEKSRLLSDRFSAERPKGSFSTLEIQRTEQGDSAMYLCASSFGGGQTDTQYFGPGTRLTVL.

This rearrangement joins TRBV11-2 to TRBJ2-5, with 8 positions matching TRBD1. Unmatched junction bases numbered 2, after V lost 4 bases and J lost 4 bases. Germline-derived CDR1 and CDR2 are SGHAT and FQNNGV. This CDR3 comprises 13 residues. CDR3 DNA: TGTGCCAGCAGCTGGACAGGGCCAGAGACCCAGTACTTC. Protein: CASSWTGPETQYF.

This clone was seen a few times. The rearrangement joins TRBV30 to TRBJ1-5, with D maybe TRBD1 (6 bases). The germline gives CDR1 GTSNPN, CDR2 SVGIG (reference sequence). There are 16 residues in the CDR3. The V and J ends lost 3 bases and 3 bases respectively, with 18 bases between them. The chain's CDR3 is CAWSPQTGSANQPQHF. The CDR3 coding sequence is TGTGCCTGGAGCCCACAGACAGGATCTGCCAATCAGCCCCAGCATTTT.

This clone was counted ten times or more. The DNA for the CDR3 is TGTGCCCATAGGTCGGACAGGGGAGTAGTTAGCGAAAAACTGTTTTTT. Amino acids: CAHRSDRGVVSEKLFF. The chain joins TRBV2 to TRBJ1-4; 9 positions agree with TRBD1. The V gene's germline CDR1 is SNHLY and CDR2 FYNNEI. With 11 bases clipped from V and 8 bases from J, the junction kept 18 bases outside the gene matches. The CDR3 contains 16 residues.